This T cell receptor (beta chain) derives from a study of shared clonotypes between healthy human individuals. V shed 2 bases and J shed 5 bases, with 10 bases lying between them. The germline CDR1 and CDR2 sequences are SGHTA and FQGNSA. The CDR3 extends over 13 amino acids. In the sorted-subset replicate PCRs, approximately 200 ng DNA, tens of thousands of T cell genomes, was used. The protocol was immunoSEQ multiplex PCR, while the TCRdb copy is restricted to in-frame clones and leaves out a portion. The data hold approximately 640,000 clones, with less than 95% observed a single time. Sequences were obtained from memory CD8+ T cells from PBMCs. Subset: CD45RO+ cells pooled with CCR7-negative TemRA cells. The chain has TRBV7-2 and TRBJ2-7; D remains unclear. The receptor was derived from a man between 18 and 35 years old in good health. Some clones in this sample may be carry-over from other donors' samples. The CDR3: CASSLLWPHEQYF. CDR3 nucleotide sequence: TGTGCCAGCAGCTTACTGTGGCCCCACGAGCAGTACTTC.